Listed below are T cell receptor beta chains from one sample, sequenced in a study of cytomegalovirus exposure and HLA in healthy donors. Sequencing used immunoSEQ multiplex PCR; TCRdb keeps in-frame clones, though not all of them. The sample lists roughly 150,000 clones; 88% were seen once. Material for sequencing was PBMCs. The origin of the receptors is a man between 18 and 29 years old in good health and CMV-seronegative. CDR3s include the opening cysteine and the closing phenylalanine or tryptophan. The order of the fields is V gene, J gene, clone size, D gene, CDR3 DNA, CDR3 protein. D genes are given only for firm matches. Rows may omit the clone size; those that give it use once, few, many or a size class.

v_gene: TRBV28
j_gene: TRBJ1-4
abundance: -
d_gene: TRBD1
CDR3nt: TGTGCCAGCAGTCTCGGGACAGGGGATGAAAAACTGTTTTTT
CDR3aa: CASSLGTGDEKLFF

v_gene: TRBV4-1
j_gene: TRBJ2-1
abundance: -
d_gene: TRBD2
CDR3nt: TGCGCCAGCAGCCAAGATAGGCGGGGGGGCTCCTACAATGAGCAGTTCTTC
CDR3aa: CASSQDRRGGSYNEQFF

v_gene: TRBV5-1
j_gene: TRBJ2-5
abundance: -
d_gene: TRBD1
CDR3nt: TGCGCCAGCAAGTCGAATACCGGGACAGCGAAAGAGACCCAGTACTTC
CDR3aa: CASKSNTGTAKETQYF

v_gene: TRBV11-2
j_gene: TRBJ2-5
abundance: -
d_gene: TRBD1
CDR3nt: TGTGCCAGCGGCCACGGACAGGGGGTAGGAGAGACCCAGTACTTC
CDR3aa: CASGHGQGVGETQYF

v_gene: TRBV28
j_gene: TRBJ2-2
abundance: -
d_gene: -
CDR3nt: TGTGCCAGCAGTCTCGCACAGCTCGAAACCGGGGAGCTGTTTTTT
CDR3aa: CASSLAQLETGELFF

v_gene: TRBV28
j_gene: TRBJ2-6
abundance: -
d_gene: -
CDR3nt: TGTGCCAGCAGTTTCCCTCCTGGGGCCAACGTCCTGACTTTC
CDR3aa: CASSFPPGANVLTF

v_gene: TRBV11-3
j_gene: TRBJ2-7
abundance: -
d_gene: TRBD2
CDR3nt: TGTGCCAGCAGCCGCAAGGAGCGGGGTATTTTAAGCTCCTACGAGCAGTACTTC
CDR3aa: CASSRKERGILSSYEQYF

v_gene: TRBV27
j_gene: TRBJ1-4
abundance: -
d_gene: -
CDR3nt: TGTGCCAGCAGTTCCCCAGGGGATGGGGCCAGGAGGGAAAAACTGTTTTTT
CDR3aa: CASSSPGDGARREKLFF

v_gene: TRBV5-1
j_gene: TRBJ2-3
abundance: -
d_gene: -
CDR3nt: TGCGCCAGCAGCTTGGACGGGGGGCGCACAGATACGCAGTATTTT
CDR3aa: CASSLDGGRTDTQYF

v_gene: TRBV27
j_gene: TRBJ2-1
abundance: -
d_gene: TRBD2
CDR3nt: TGTGCCAGCAGTTCACCGGGACTAGGAGGGAATGAGCAGTTCTTC
CDR3aa: CASSSPGLGGNEQFF

v_gene: TRBV5-4
j_gene: TRBJ1-2
abundance: -
d_gene: -
CDR3nt: TGTGCCAGCAGCTGGGACGGGGGAGATTATGGCTACACCTTC
CDR3aa: CASSWDGGDYGYTF

v_gene: TRBV5-1
j_gene: TRBJ1-2
abundance: -
d_gene: -
CDR3nt: TGCGCCAGCAGCTTGGGAACTGAGGGCTATGGCTACACCTTC
CDR3aa: CASSLGTEGYGYTF

v_gene: TRBV14
j_gene: TRBJ2-7
abundance: -
d_gene: -
CDR3nt: TGTGCCAGCAGCCAAGGAGCAGGGCCCTACGAGCAGTACTTC
CDR3aa: CASSQGAGPYEQYF

v_gene: TRBV2
j_gene: TRBJ1-1
abundance: -
d_gene: -
CDR3nt: TGTGCCAGCAGTCTTAGGTCAGGGGTTACTGAAGCTTTCTTT
CDR3aa: CASSLRSGVTEAFF

v_gene: TRBV28
j_gene: TRBJ1-6
abundance: -
d_gene: -
CDR3nt: TGTGCCAGCAGTTTTCGGCGGAATTCACCCCTCCACTTT
CDR3aa: CASSFRRNSPLHF

v_gene: TRBV6-1
j_gene: TRBJ1-1
abundance: -
d_gene: -
CDR3nt: TGTGCCAGCAGTGAAGCCGCCCACAGGGCTTTCTTT
CDR3aa: CASSEAAHRAFF

v_gene: TRBV28
j_gene: TRBJ2-1
abundance: once
d_gene: -
CDR3nt: TGTGCCAGCAGTTTGCAGGGGGGCGGTATAAATGAGCAGTTCTTC
CDR3aa: CASSLQGGGINEQFF

v_gene: TRBV6-4
j_gene: TRBJ2-3
abundance: many
d_gene: -
CDR3nt: TGTGCCAGCAGTGAAGAGGGGACTAGCACAGATACGCAGTATTTT
CDR3aa: CASSEEGTSTDTQYF